This is a list of T cell receptor beta chains from one sample in a study of blood T cell repertoires in COVID-19. Using immunoSEQ multiplex PCR, the repertoire was profiled, and TCRdb retains in-frame clones only, with some absent. Found here are 110,000 to 150,000 clones, about 90% of them singletons; the top ten hold about 1.6%. The source material was peripheral blood. These TCRs come from a woman aged 60-75 years with acute or convalescent COVID-19. Each CDR3 is given with its conserved first and last residue. Each record gives: CDR3 protein, CDR3 DNA, V gene, J gene, clone size, D gene, CDR3 length. D genes are given only for firm matches. Size values are once, few and many counts, or a class for expanded clones, and some rows have none.

CDR3: CASSLSRGNNSPLHF
DNA: TGTGCCAGCAGCTTGAGTAGAGGGAATAATTCACCCCTCCACTTT
V: TRBV5-4
J: TRBJ1-6
size: -
D: -
length: 15

CDR3: CASSIWEGGQPQHF
DNA: TGTGCCAGTAGTATATGGGAGGGGGGTCAGCCCCAGCATTTT
V: TRBV19
J: TRBJ1-5
size: -
D: -
length: 14

CDR3: CASSLTSGGATDTQYF
DNA: TGTGCCAGCAGCCTGACTAGCGGGGGGGCAACAGATACGCAGTATTTT
V: TRBV7-8
J: TRBJ2-3
size: -
D: TRBD2
length: 16

CDR3: CASSLERNTEAFF
DNA: TGTGCCAGCAGCTTAGAGAGGAACACTGAAGCTTTCTTT
V: TRBV7-9
J: TRBJ1-1
size: -
D: -
length: 13

CDR3: CASSLDLTGELFF
DNA: TGTGCCAGCAGCTTAGATCTGACCGGGGAGCTGTTTTTT
V: TRBV7-9
J: TRBJ2-2
size: -
D: -
length: 13

CDR3: CASSILGQGGTDTQYF
DNA: TGTGCCAGTAGTATTCTCGGACAGGGAGGTACAGATACGCAGTATTTT
V: TRBV19
J: TRBJ2-3
size: -
D: TRBD1
length: 16

CDR3: CASRRTSGGLDTQYF
DNA: TGTGCCAGCAGAAGGACTAGCGGGGGACTAGATACGCAGTATTTT
V: TRBV2
J: TRBJ2-3
size: -
D: TRBD2
length: 15

CDR3: CASSTGTGNSPLHF
DNA: TGTGCCAGCAGCACCGGGACAGGGAATTCACCCCTCCACTTT
V: TRBV6-5
J: TRBJ1-6
size: -
D: TRBD1
length: 14

CDR3: CASSYSTGYGYTF
DNA: TGTGCCAGCAGTTACTCGACGGGGTATGGCTACACCTTC
V: TRBV6-5
J: TRBJ1-2
size: -
D: -
length: 13

CDR3: CATRQGQETQYF
DNA: TGTGCCACCCGACAGGGCCAAGAGACCCAGTACTTC
V: TRBV10-3
J: TRBJ2-5
size: -
D: TRBD1
length: 12

CDR3: CASSLNSYTEAFF
DNA: TGTGCCAGCAGCTTAAATTCGTACACTGAAGCTTTCTTT
V: TRBV7-2
J: TRBJ1-1
size: -
D: -
length: 13

CDR3: CASSQERTGYHEQYF
DNA: TGCGCCAGCAGCCAAGAAAGAACAGGGTACCACGAGCAGTACTTC
V: TRBV4-3
J: TRBJ2-7
size: -
D: -
length: 15

CDR3: CASSLQGQGLLRANVLTF
DNA: TGTGCCAGCAGCTTGCAGGGACAGGGCCTTCTGAGGGCCAACGTCCTGACTTTC
V: TRBV7-2
J: TRBJ2-6
size: -
D: TRBD1
length: 18

CDR3: CASSFRGQGPSKAFF
DNA: TGTGCCAGCAGCTTTAGGGGACAGGGCCCGTCAAAAGCTTTCTTT
V: TRBV11-1
J: TRBJ1-1
size: -
D: TRBD1
length: 15

CDR3: CASSYEAAGGLNEQFF
DNA: TGTGCCAGCAGTTACGAGGCAGCGGGGGGGCTGAATGAGCAGTTCTTC
V: TRBV6-2/TRBV6-3
J: TRBJ2-1
size: -
D: TRBD2
length: 16

CDR3: CASSQDNYNEQFF
DNA: TGTGCCAGCAGCCAAGACAACTACAATGAGCAGTTCTTC
V: TRBV3-1/TRBV3-2
J: TRBJ2-1
size: -
D: -
length: 13

CDR3: CASSQGGAGELFF
DNA: TGTGCCAGCAGCCAAGGGGGGGCCGGGGAGCTGTTTTTT
V: TRBV12-3/TRBV12-4
J: TRBJ2-2
size: -
D: -
length: 13

CDR3: CASSTQANTEAFF
DNA: TGTGCCAGCAGCACGCAGGCGAACACTGAAGCTTTCTTT
V: TRBV7-9
J: TRBJ1-1
size: -
D: -
length: 13

CDR3: CASSQDSVRVDEQFF
DNA: TGTGCCAGCAGCCAAGATTCGGTCAGGGTTGATGAGCAGTTCTTC
V: TRBV4-2
J: TRBJ2-1
size: -
D: -
length: 15

CDR3: CASSPSIVAYEQYF
DNA: TGTGCCAGCAGTCCCTCGATTGTAGCCTACGAGCAGTACTTC
V: TRBV28
J: TRBJ2-7
size: few
D: -
length: 14

CDR3: CASSEVQGSGELFF
DNA: TGTGCCAGCAGCGAGGTCCAGGGGTCCGGGGAGCTGTTTTTT
V: TRBV9
J: TRBJ2-2
size: -
D: -
length: 14

CDR3: CASSTGQFSVYGYTF
DNA: TGTGCCAGCAGCACGGGACAGTTTTCTGTCTATGGCTACACCTTC
V: TRBV9
J: TRBJ1-2
size: -
D: TRBD1
length: 15

CDR3: CASSSAQGSYEQYF
DNA: TGTGCCAGCAGCTCCGCTCAGGGATCCTACGAGCAGTACTTC
V: TRBV5-6
J: TRBJ2-7
size: -
D: -
length: 14

CDR3: CASRGTTSYEQYF
DNA: TGTGCCAGCAGGGGGACTACCTCCTACGAGCAGTACTTC
V: TRBV27
J: TRBJ2-7
size: -
D: TRBD2
length: 13

CDR3: CASSNPGGDTPSSGGNTIYF
DNA: TGTGCCAGCAGCAACCCCGGGGGAGACACCCCTTCTTCAGGTGGAAACACCATATATTTT
V: TRBV9
J: TRBJ1-3
size: once
D: -
length: 20

CDR3: CASNPQGGATYGYTF
DNA: TGTGCCAGCAACCCCCAGGGAGGGGCGACCTATGGCTACACCTTC
V: TRBV7-9
J: TRBJ1-2
size: -
D: -
length: 15